This T cell receptor beta chain was recovered during a study of T cells in localized non-small cell lung cancer. The CDR3 runs 16 residues. Trimming removed 6 bases at V and 1 base at J, with 18 bases between. CDR1 is SGHVS and CDR2 is FNYEAQ in the germline V gene. Method: immunoSEQ multiplex PCR; TCRdb's copy keeps in-frame clones and lacks some. The sample contains over 40,000 clones, more than 85% of which appear only once. The receptor was isolated from a woman aged 18-55 years with stage III lung adenocarcinoma. This material consisted of peripheral blood, taken before any cancer treatment. The chain uses TRBV7-6 and TRBJ1-1; possible D gene TRBD1, 6 bases. CDR3 in amino acids: CASSLTQGTANTEAFF. DNA for the CDR3: TGTGCCAGCAGTTTAACCCAGGGGACCGCGAACACTGAAGCTTTCTTT.